The clone carrying this T cell receptor (beta chain) was observed a single time. This sample was taken from a study of blood T cell repertoires in COVID-19. Study in general: COVID-19 samples, acute and convalescent, were from the United States, Italy and Spain. In each case, the material was cDNA or gDNA derived from T cells, B-cell-depleted T cells, or PBMCs.

There are 12 residues in the CDR3. Looked up from germline, CDR1 is MGHDK and CDR2 is SYGVNS. Trimming took 6 bases from V and 6 from J, leaving 12 bases between them. Study processing details: Estimated nucleated cell counts came from reference gene primer amplification. Sequencing used immunoSEQ multiplex PCR; TCRdb keeps in-frame clones, though not all of them. That table supplies the V and J calls and clone size; D and trimming were determined from the DNA. The sample comprises just under 85,000 clones, around 83% of which are singletons, and approximately 15% rests with the top ten. The sequenced material came from peripheral blood. The sequence came from a woman aged 60-70 years with acute or convalescent COVID-19. This chain connects TRBV25-1 to TRBJ2-7; D is uncertain. CDR3 loop: CASSPGPSEQYF. The CDR3 coding sequence is TGTGCCAGCAGCCCAGGCCCGTCCGAGCAGTACTTC.